This T cell receptor (beta chain) was observed in a study of cytomegalovirus exposure and HLA in healthy donors. Study background: A previous analysis identified more than 100 million unique TCR beta sequences derived from 180 million or so T cells.

Note on this clone: Its target is not known.

The CDR3 length is 14 residues. The trim removed 2 bases at V and 7 bases at J, leaving 9 bases unmatched. CDR1 and CDR2 from the germline V gene are SGDLS and YYNGEE. Findings of the study overall: One variant, a missense change in DCLRE1C, was linked in a later analysis to TCR beta V- and J-gene trimming.

With 60 Vbeta and 13 Jbeta primers, the PCR was carried out. Sequencing was performed with immunoSEQ multiplex PCR; in TCRdb, only in-frame clones are kept and a portion is missing. The sample shows around 150,000 clones, 75% to 90% of them seen only once. This rearrangement joins TRBV9 to TRBJ2-7; TRBD1 aligns across 7 bases. Input material: PBMCs. The clonotype comes from a man in his thirties or forties in good health and CMV-seronegative. The CDR3: CASSVGDSTWEQYF. As DNA, the CDR3 is TGTGCCAGCAGCGTGGGGGACAGTACTTGGGAGCAGTACTTC.